This TCR beta chain appears in the sequencing data of a study of T cell responses to AZD1222 COVID-19 vaccine. Trimming shortened V by 5 bases and J by 1 base, and 12 bases separated the two germline ends. This CDR3 is 14 amino acids long. Per germline, CDR1 SGHNT and CDR2 YENEEA. This clone occurred once. Its antigen is not known. Sequencing was performed with immunoSEQ multiplex PCR; in TCRdb, only in-frame clones are kept and a portion is missing. The repertoire consists of about 150,000 clones, with about 88% occurring once and the leading ten covering approximately 3.1%. Overall study findings and caveats: Scientists sampled the repertoires only once the peak T cell response had passed.

The material was peripheral blood, obtained on day 0 of AZD1222 vaccination. This TCR was sampled from an adult in good health. The V call is TRBV11-3, the J call TRBJ2-7, with D uncertain. CDR3 bases: TGTGCCAGCAGCCCTGACTCCGGGTCCTACGAGCAGTACTTC. As protein: CASSPDSGSYEQYF.